Reported below is one TCR beta chain. Antigen: not known. The data originate from a study of cytomegalovirus exposure and HLA in healthy donors. Study-level results: The authors listed 180 or so TCR beta chains as cytomegalovirus-associated. In a later analysis, the majority of CMV-associated beta chains seemingly showed HLA restriction. Later analysis demonstrated an association between a missense DCLRE1C variant and TCR beta V- and J-gene trimming.

The PCR made use of 60 Vbeta and 13 Jbeta primers. Generated by immunoSEQ multiplex PCR, the TCRdb table keeps only in-frame clones and is missing some. This sample carries 150,000 to 200,000 clones, approximately 67% of them seen once, and the ten largest clones take 2.5% to 3%. Germline lookup yields CDR1 SGHNT and CDR2 YYREEE (reference sequence). The CDR3 spans 14 residues. The V end was cut by 2 bases, the J end by 6 bases, with 12 bases between. The J gene is TRBJ1-5, the V gene TRBV5-4; the D gene is possibly TRBD1 (6 bases). This TCR came from a man aged 35 to 55 in good health and CMV-seronegative. Sequencing was performed on PBMCs. CDR3 amino acids: CASSFGTKGQPQHF. As DNA, the CDR3 is TGTGCCAGCAGCTTCGGGACAAAAGGTCAGCCCCAGCATTTT.